This T cell receptor beta chain was retrieved from a study of OX40 agonist ivuxolimab in advanced cancers. The CDR3 runs 15 residues. The junction had 5 bases not matched to a gene; V was cut back by 2 bases and J by 4 bases. Per the germline V gene, CDR1 is KGHSH and CDR2 is LQKENI. Produced via immunoSEQ multiplex PCR; TCRdb's table is partial and in-frame only. The data contain about 100,000 clones, just over 90% of them singletons. This TCR was recovered from an adult with an advanced solid tumor such as melanoma, head and neck, liver or kidney cancer. J is TRBJ2-7 and V is TRBV18; 10 bases align to TRBD2. Sequenced here: CD4+ or CD8+ T cells sorted from blood, sampled in a trial of the OX40 agonist ivuxolimab. Here the CDR3 reads CASSPGASGSYEQYF. The DNA of the CDR3 is TGTGCCAGCTCACCAGGGGCTAGCGGGAGTTACGAGCAGTACTTC.